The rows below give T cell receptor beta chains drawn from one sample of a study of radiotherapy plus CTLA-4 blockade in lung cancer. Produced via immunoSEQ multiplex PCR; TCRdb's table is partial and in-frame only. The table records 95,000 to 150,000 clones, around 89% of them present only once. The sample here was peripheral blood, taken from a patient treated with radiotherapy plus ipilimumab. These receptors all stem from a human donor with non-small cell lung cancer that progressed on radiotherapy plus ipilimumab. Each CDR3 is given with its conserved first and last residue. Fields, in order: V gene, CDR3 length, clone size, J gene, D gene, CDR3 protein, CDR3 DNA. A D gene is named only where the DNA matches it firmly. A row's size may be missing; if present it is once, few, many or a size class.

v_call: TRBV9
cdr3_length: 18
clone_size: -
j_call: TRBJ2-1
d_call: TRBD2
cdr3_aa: CASSPFSGNIYGANEQFF
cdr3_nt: TGTGCCAGCAGCCCCTTCAGCGGGAATATTTATGGAGCCAATGAGCAGTTCTTC

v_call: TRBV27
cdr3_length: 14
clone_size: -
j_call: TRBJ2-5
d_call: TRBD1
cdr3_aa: CASSPRQGLMEQYF
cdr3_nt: TGTGCCAGCAGTCCGAGACAGGGTTTAATGGAGCAGTACTTC

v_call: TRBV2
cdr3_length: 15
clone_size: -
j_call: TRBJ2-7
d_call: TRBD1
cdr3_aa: CASSRGTVRGDEQYF
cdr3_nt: TGTGCCAGCAGTAGGGGGACAGTGAGAGGGGACGAGCAGTACTTC

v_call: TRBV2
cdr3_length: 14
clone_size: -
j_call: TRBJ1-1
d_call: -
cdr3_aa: CASTEGRGYTEAFF
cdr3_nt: TGTGCCAGCACCGAGGGCAGGGGATACACTGAAGCTTTCTTT

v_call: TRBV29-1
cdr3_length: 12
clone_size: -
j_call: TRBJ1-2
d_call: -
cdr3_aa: CSVVQGDYGYTF
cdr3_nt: TGCAGCGTTGTACAGGGCGACTATGGCTACACCTTC

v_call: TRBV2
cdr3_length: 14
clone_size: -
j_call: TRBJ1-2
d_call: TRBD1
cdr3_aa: CASSGRTGGTGYTF
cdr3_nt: TGTGCCAGCAGCGGACGGACAGGGGGCACTGGCTACACCTTC

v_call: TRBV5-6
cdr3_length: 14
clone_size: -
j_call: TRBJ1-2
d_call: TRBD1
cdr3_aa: CASSSTHRGHGYTF
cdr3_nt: TGTGCCAGCAGCTCGACACACAGGGGCCATGGCTACACCTTC

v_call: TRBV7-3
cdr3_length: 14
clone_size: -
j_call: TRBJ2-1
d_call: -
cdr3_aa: CASSPGGAYNEQFF
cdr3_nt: TGTGCCAGCAGCCCTGGGGGTGCCTACAATGAGCAGTTCTTC

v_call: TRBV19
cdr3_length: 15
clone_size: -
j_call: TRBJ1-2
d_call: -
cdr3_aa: CASSFSGRSNYGYTF
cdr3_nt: TGTGCCAGTAGTTTTTCGGGGCGAAGTAACTATGGCTACACCTTC

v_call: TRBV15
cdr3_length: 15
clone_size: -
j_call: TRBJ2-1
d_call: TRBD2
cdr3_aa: CATSRARGLYNEQFF
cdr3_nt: TGTGCCACCAGCAGAGCACGGGGACTATACAATGAGCAGTTCTTC

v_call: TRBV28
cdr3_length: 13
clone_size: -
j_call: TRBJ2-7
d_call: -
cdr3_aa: CASSLPSLSEQYF
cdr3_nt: TGTGCCAGCAGTTTGCCGTCCTTGAGCGAGCAGTACTTC

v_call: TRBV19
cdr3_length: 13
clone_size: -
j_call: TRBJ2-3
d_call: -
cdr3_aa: CASSPRTADTQYF
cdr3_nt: TGTGCCAGTAGTCCCCGCACGGCAGATACGCAGTATTTT

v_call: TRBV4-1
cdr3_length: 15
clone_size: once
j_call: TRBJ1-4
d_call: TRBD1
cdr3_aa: CASSQPTGANEKLFF
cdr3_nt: TGCGCCAGCAGCCAACCGACAGGGGCTAATGAAAAACTGTTTTTT

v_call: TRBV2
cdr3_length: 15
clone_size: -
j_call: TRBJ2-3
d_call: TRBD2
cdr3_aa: CARVPAGAEADTQYF
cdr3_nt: TGTGCCAGGGTACCGGCGGGAGCGGAGGCAGATACGCAGTATTTT

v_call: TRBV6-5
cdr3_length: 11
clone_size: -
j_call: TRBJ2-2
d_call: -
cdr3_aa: CASGSTGELFF
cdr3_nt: TGTGCCAGCGGGAGTACCGGGGAGCTGTTTTTT

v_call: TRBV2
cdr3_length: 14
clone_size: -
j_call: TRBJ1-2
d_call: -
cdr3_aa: CASIAQGLDYGYTF
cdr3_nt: TGTGCCAGCATCGCACAGGGTCTAGACTATGGCTACACCTTC

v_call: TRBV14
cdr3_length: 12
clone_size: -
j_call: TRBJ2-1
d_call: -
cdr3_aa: CASSQGIYEQFF
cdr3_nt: TGTGCCAGCAGCCAAGGGATTTATGAGCAGTTCTTC

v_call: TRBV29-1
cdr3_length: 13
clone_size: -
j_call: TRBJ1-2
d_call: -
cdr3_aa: CSVDPAEDYGYTF
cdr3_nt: TGCAGCGTTGACCCAGCCGAGGACTATGGCTACACCTTC

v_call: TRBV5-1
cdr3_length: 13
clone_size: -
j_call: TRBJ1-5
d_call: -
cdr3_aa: CASSQGPLGPQHF
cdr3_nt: TGCGCCAGCAGTCAGGGGCCCCTCGGCCCCCAGCATTTT

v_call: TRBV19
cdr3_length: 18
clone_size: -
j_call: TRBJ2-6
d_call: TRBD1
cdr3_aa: CASSRRTGGVAGANVLTF
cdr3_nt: TGTGCCAGTAGTCGACGGACAGGTGGGGTGGCTGGGGCCAACGTCCTGACTTTC

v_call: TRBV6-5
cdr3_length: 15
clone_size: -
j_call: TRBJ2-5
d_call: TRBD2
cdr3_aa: CASSYSTGEGETQYF
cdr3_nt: TGTGCCAGCAGTTACTCGACGGGGGAGGGGGAGACCCAGTACTTC

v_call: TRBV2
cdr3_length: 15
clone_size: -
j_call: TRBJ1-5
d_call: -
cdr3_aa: CASSEVRGGRQPQHF
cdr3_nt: TGTGCCAGCAGTGAAGTTCGTGGGGGGCGTCAGCCCCAGCATTTT

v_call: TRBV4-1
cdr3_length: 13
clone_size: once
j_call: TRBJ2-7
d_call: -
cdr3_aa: CASSQVALGEQYF
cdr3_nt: TGCGCCAGCAGCCAAGTTGCACTCGGCGAGCAGTACTTC

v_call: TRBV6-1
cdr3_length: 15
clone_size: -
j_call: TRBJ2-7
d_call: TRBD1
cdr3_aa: CASSPGTGGPYEQYF
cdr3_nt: TGTGCCAGCAGCCCCGGGACAGGGGGGCCCTACGAGCAGTACTTC

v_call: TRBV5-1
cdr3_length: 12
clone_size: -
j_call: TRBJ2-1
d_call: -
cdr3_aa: CASSLALSEQFF
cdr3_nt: TGCGCCAGCAGCTTGGCCCTAAGTGAGCAGTTCTTC

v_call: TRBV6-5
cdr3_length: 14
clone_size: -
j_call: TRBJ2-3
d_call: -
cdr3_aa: CASRRAGGTDTQYF
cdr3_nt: TGTGCCAGCAGACGGGCAGGGGGGACGGATACGCAGTATTTT

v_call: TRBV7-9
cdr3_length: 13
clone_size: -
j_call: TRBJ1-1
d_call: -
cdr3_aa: CASSSYGVETAFF
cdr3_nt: TGTGCCAGCAGCTCCTACGGGGTGGAAACAGCTTTCTTT

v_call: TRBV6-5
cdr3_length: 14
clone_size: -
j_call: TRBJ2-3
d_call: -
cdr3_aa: CASSWLESTDTQSF
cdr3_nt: TGTGCCAGCAGTTGGTTGGAGAGCACAGATACGCAGTCTTTT

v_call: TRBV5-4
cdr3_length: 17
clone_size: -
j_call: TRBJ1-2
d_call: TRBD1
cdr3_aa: CASSLGFDRGESYGYTF
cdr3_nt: TGTGCCAGCAGCTTAGGATTCGACAGGGGAGAAAGCTATGGCTACACCTTC

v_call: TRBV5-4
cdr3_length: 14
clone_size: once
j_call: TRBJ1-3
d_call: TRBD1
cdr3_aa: CASSLTGVGNTIYF
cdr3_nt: TGTGCCAGCAGCTTGACAGGGGTTGGAAACACCATATATTTT

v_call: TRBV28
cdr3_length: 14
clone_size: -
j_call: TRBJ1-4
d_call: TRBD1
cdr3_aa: CASREGGAHEKLFF
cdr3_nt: TGTGCCAGTCGAGAAGGGGGCGCGCATGAAAAACTGTTTTTT

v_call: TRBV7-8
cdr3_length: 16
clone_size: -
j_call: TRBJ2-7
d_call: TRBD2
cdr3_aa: CASSWEGSGPSYEQYF
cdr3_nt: TGTGCCAGCAGCTGGGAGGGTTCGGGTCCTTCCTACGAGCAGTACTTC

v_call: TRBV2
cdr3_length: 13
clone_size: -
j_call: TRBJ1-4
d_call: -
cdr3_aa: CASHWVQNEKLFF
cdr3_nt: TGTGCCAGCCACTGGGTTCAGAATGAAAAACTGTTCTTT

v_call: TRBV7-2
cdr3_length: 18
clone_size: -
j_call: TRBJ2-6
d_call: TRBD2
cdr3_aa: CASSLDLAGVVGANVLTF
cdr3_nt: TGTGCCAGCAGCTTAGATCTAGCGGGAGTGGTTGGGGCCAACGTCCTGACTTTC

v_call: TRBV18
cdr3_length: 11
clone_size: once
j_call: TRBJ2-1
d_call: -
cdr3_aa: CASSPDGEQFF
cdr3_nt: TGTGCCAGCTCGCCCGACGGGGAGCAGTTCTTC

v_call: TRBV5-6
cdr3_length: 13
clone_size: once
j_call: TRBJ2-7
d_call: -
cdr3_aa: CASTPSSDGEQYF
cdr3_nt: TGTGCCAGCACCCCCTCTTCGGACGGTGAGCAGTACTTC

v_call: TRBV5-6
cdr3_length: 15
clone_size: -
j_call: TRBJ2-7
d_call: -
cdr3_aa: CASSLGQGIIHEQYF
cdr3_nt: TGTGCCAGCAGCTTAGGGCAGGGGATCATCCACGAGCAGTACTTC

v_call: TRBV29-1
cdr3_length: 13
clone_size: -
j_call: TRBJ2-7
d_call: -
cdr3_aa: CSVALGQEGEQYF
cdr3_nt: TGCAGCGTCGCCCTAGGCCAAGAGGGCGAGCAGTACTTC

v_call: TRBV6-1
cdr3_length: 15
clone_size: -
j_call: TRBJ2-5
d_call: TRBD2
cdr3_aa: CASNLAGGQVETQYF
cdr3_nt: TGTGCCAGCAACCTAGCGGGAGGGCAGGTGGAGACCCAGTACTTC

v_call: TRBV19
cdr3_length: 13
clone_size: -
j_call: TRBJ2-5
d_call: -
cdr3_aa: CASSKGFQETQYF
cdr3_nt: TGTGCCAGTAGCAAAGGGTTTCAAGAGACCCAGTACTTC

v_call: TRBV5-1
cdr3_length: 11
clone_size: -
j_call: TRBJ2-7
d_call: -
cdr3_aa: CARIRSYEQYF
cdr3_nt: TGCGCCAGGATACGCTCCTACGAGCAGTACTTC

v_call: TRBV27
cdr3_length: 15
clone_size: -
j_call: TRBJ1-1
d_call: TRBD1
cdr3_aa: CASSLSTGLGTEAFF
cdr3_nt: TGTGCCAGCAGTTTATCGACAGGGCTGGGGACTGAAGCTTTCTTT

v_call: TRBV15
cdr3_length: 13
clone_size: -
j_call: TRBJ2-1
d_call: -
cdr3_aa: CATSRDHGYEQFF
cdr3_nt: TGTGCCACCAGCAGAGATCACGGCTATGAGCAGTTCTTC

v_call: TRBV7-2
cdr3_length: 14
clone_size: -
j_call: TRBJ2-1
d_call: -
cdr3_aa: CASGLWSSYNEQFF
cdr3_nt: TGTGCCAGCGGGCTATGGAGCTCCTACAATGAGCAGTTCTTC

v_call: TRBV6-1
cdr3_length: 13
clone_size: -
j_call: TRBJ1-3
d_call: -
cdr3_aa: CASSEAGGNTIYF
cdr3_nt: TGTGCCAGCAGTGAAGCTGGTGGAAACACCATATATTTT

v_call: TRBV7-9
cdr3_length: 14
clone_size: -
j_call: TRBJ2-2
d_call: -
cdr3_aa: CASSPVAGPGELFF
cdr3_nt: TGTGCCAGCAGCCCCGTCGCGGGGCCCGGGGAGCTGTTTTTT

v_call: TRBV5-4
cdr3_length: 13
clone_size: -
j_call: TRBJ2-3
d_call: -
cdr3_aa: CASRMPNGDTQYF
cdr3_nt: TGTGCCAGCAGGATGCCGAACGGAGATACGCAGTATTTT

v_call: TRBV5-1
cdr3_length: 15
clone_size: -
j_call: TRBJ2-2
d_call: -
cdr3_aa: CASSPVEGNTGELFF
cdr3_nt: TGCGCCAGCTCCCCGGTGGAGGGGAATACCGGGGAGCTGTTTTTT

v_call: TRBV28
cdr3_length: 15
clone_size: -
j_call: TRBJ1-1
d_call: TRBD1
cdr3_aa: CASSLAGIRGTEAFF
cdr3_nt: TGTGCCAGCAGTTTAGCGGGTATCAGGGGGACTGAAGCTTTCTTT

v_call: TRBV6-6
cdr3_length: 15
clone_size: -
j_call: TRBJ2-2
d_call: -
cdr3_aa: CASSYPVGDTGELFF
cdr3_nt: TGTGCCAGCAGTTACCCAGTGGGTGACACCGGGGAGCTGTTTTTT

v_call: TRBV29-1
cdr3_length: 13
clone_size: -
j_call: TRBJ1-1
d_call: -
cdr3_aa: CSVVIGRNTEAFF
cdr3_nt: TGCAGCGTTGTGATAGGGAGGAACACTGAAGCTTTCTTT

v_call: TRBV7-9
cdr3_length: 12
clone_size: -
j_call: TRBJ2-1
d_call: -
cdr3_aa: CASSHNSNEQFF
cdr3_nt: TGTGCCAGCAGTCACAACAGCAATGAGCAGTTCTTC

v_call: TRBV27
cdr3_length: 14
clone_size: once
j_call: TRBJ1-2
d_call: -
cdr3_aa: CASPTWAGPYGYTF
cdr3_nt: TGTGCCAGCCCTACGTGGGCAGGGCCGTATGGCTACACCTTC

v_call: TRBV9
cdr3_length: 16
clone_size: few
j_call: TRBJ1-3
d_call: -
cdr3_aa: CASSVEVHRSGNTIYF
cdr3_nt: TGTGCCAGCAGCGTAGAAGTACACCGCTCTGGAAACACCATATATTTT

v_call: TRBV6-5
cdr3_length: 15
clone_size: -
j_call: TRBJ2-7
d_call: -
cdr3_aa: CASSYSGATNHEQYF
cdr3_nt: TGTGCCAGCAGTTACTCGGGGGCGACCAACCACGAGCAGTACTTC

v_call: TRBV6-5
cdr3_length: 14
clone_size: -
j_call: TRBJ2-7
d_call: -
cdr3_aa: CASSYTGTHYEQYF
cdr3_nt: TGTGCCAGCAGTTATACAGGGACGCACTACGAGCAGTACTTC

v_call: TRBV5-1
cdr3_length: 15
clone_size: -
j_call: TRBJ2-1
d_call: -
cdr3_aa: CASSLIPSSYNEQFF
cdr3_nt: TGCGCCAGCAGCTTGATCCCCAGCTCCTACAATGAGCAGTTCTTC

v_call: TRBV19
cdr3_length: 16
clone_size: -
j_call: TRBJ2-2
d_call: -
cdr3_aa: CASSIVGGRGTGELFF
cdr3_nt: TGTGCCAGTAGTATAGTGGGAGGGAGGGGGACCGGGGAGCTGTTTTTT

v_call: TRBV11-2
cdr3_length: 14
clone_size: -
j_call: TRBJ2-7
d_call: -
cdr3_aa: CASSRRAMAYEQYF
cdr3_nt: TGTGCCAGCAGCCGCAGGGCGATGGCCTACGAGCAGTACTTC

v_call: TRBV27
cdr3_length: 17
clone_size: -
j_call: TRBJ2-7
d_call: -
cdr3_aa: CASSFSGEKGGRLEQYF
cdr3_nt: TGTGCCAGCAGTTTCTCGGGGGAGAAAGGGGGTAGACTCGAGCAGTACTTC